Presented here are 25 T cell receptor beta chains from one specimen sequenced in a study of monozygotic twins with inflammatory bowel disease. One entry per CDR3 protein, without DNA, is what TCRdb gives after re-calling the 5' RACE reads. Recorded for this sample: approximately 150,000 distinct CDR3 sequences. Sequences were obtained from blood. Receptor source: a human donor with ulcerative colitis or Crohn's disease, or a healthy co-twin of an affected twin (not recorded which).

The CDR3 reads CSVVLGGWGYTF. The chain recombines TRBV29-1 with TRBJ1-2; there is no DNA to check the TCRdb D call of TRBD1. This CDR3 region has 12 residues. Per germline, CDR1 SQVTM and CDR2 ANQGSEA.

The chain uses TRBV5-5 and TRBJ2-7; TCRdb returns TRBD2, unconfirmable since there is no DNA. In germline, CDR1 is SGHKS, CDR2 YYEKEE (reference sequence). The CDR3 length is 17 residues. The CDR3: CASSHRTSGSVVDEQYF.

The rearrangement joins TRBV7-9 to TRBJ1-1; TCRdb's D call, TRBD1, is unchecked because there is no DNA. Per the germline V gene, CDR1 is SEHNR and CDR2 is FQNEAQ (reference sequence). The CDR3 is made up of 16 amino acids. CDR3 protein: CASSGIGQGANTEAFF. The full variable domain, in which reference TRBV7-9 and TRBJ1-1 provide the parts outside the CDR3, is DTGVSQNPRHKITKRGQNVTFRCDPISEHNRLYWYRQTLGQGPEFLTYFQNEAQLEKSRLLSDRFSAERPKGSFSTLEIQRTEQGDSAMYLCASSGIGQGANTEAFFGQGTRLTVV.

The CDR3 protein is CASSPAISSGNTIYF. V gene TRBV7-2 combines with J gene TRBJ1-3. The germline gives CDR1 SGHTA, CDR2 FQGNSA. This CDR3 is 15 amino acids long. The full variable domain, completed using reference TRBV7-2 and TRBJ1-3, is GAGVSQSPSNKVTEKGKDVELRCDPISGHTALYWYRQSLGQGLEFLIYFQGNSAPDKSGLPSDRFSAERTGGSVSTLTIQRTQQEDSAVYLCASSPAISSGNTIYFGEGSWLTVV.

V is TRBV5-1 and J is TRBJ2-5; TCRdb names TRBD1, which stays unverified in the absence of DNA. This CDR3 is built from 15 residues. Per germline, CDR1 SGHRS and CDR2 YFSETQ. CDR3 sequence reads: CASSLDPRVGETQYF.

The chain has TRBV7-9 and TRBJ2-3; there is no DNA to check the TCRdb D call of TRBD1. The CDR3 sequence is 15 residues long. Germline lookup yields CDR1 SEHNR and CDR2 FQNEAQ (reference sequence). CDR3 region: CASSFGQGATDTQYF.

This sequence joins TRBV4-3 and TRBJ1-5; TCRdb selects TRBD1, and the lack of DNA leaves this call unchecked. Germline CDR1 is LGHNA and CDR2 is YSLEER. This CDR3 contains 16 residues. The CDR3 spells CASSQDPGQGNQPQHF.

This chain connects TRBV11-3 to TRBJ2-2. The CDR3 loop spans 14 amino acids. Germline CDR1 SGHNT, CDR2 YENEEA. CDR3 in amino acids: CASSLEYNTGELFF.

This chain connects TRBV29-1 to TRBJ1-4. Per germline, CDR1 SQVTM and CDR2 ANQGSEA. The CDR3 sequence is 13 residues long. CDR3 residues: CSVEVQRAEKLFF.

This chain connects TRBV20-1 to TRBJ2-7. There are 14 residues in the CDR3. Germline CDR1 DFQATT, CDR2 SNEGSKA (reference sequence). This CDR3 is CSARGELYSYEQYF.

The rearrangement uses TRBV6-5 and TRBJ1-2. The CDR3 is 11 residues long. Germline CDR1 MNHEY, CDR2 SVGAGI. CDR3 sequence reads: CASGSSLGYTF.

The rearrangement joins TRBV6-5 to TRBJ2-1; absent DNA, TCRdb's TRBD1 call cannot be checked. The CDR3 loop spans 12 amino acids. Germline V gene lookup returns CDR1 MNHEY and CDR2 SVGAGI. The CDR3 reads CASSPTDREQFF.

This CDR3 is CASSDRGVNTEAFF. The V and J genes are TRBV25-1 and TRBJ1-1; the TCRdb D gene call, TRBD1, has no DNA to confirm it. CDR1 and CDR2 (germline): MGHDK, SYGVNS. This CDR3 has 14 residues.

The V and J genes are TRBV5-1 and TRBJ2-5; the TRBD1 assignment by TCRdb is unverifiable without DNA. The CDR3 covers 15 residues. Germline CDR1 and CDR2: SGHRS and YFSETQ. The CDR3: CASSPGPDLEETQYF.

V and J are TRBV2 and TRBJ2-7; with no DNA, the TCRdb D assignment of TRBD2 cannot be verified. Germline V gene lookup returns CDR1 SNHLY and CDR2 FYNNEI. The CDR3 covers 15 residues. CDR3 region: CASSVGLAGPYEQYF.

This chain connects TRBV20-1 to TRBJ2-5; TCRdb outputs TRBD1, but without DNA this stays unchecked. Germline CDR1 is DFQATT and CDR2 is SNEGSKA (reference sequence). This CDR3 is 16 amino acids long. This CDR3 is CSARPWTGGGKETQYF.

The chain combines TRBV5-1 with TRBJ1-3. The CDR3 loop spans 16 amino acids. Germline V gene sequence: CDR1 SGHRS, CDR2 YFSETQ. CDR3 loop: CASSALGQGSGNTIYF.

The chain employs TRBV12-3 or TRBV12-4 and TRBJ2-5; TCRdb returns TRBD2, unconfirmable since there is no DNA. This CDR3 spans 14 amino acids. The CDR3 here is CASSYREDVETQYF.

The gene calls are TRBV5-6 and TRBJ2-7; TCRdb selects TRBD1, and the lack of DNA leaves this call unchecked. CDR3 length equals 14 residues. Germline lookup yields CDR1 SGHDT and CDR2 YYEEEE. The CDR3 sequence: CASSWGTPFYEQYF.

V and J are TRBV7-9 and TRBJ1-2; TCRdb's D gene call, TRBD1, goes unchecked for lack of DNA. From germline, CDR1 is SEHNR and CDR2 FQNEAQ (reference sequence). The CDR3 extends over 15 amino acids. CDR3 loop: CASSLGGYIHYGYTF. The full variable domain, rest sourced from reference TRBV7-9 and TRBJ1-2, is DTGVSQNPRHKITKRGQNVTFRCDPISEHNRLYWYRQTLGQGPEFLTYFQNEAQLEKSRLLSDRFSAERPKGSFSTLEIQRTEQGDSAMYLCASSLGGYIHYGYTFGSGTRLTVV.

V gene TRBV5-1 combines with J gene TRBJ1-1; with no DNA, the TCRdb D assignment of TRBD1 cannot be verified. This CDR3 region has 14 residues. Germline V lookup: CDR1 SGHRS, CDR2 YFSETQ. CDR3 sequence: CASSFEGANTEAFF.

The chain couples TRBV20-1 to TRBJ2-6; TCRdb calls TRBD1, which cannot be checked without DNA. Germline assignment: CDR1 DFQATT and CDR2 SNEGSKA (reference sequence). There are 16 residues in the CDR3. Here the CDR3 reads CSARDRQVPGANVLTF.

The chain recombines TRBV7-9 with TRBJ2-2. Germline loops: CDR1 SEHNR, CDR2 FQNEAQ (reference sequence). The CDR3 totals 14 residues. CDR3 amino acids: CGWTSTWNTGELFF.

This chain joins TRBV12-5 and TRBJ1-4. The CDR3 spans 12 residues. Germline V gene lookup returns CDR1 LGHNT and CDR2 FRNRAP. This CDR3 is CASGLGPEKLFF.

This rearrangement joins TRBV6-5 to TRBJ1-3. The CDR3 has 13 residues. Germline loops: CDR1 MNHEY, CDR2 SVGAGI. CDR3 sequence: CASSPDSGNTIYF.